A selection of T cell receptor beta chains follows, all from one sample in a study of cytomegalovirus exposure and HLA in healthy donors. The data were produced by immunoSEQ multiplex PCR, yet TCRdb's version contains in-frame clones alone and is incomplete. This table has about 96,000 clones, 65% to 85% appearing once. Sequences were obtained from PBMCs. The receptors shown here come from a man aged 30 to 45 in good health and CMV-seronegative. CDR3s include the opening cysteine and the closing phenylalanine or tryptophan. D genes are given only for firm matches. Size is stated for part of the rows, as once, few or many counts, or as a class when the clone is expanded.

d_gene: TRBD1; v_gene: TRBV5-8; j_gene: TRBJ1-2; abundance: NA; CDR3nt: TGTGCCAGCAGCCCCGACAGGGAGTCTGGCTACACCTTC; CDR3aa: CASSPDRESGYTF
d_gene: TRBD1; v_gene: TRBV18; j_gene: TRBJ2-7; abundance: NA; CDR3nt: TGTGCCAGCTCCTCGGACAGGTACGTGTACGAGCAGTACTTC; CDR3aa: CASSSDRYVYEQYF
d_gene: TRBD1; v_gene: TRBV11-3; j_gene: TRBJ1-6; abundance: NA; CDR3nt: TGTGCCAGCAGCCCCGCTACCGGGACAGGGCCTCCCGCGAGTAATTCACCCCTCCACTTT; CDR3aa: CASSPATGTGPPASNSPLHF
d_gene: NA; v_gene: TRBV6-1; j_gene: TRBJ1-1; abundance: NA; CDR3nt: TGTGCCAGCTCACAGGGTACTTGGTCTGAAGCTTTCTTT; CDR3aa: CASSQGTWSEAFF
d_gene: TRBD2; v_gene: TRBV10-3; j_gene: TRBJ2-2; abundance: NA; CDR3nt: TGTGCCATCAGTGAGTCCCAGACTAGCGGGGGGAGCACCGGGGAGCTGTTTTTT; CDR3aa: CAISESQTSGGSTGELFF
d_gene: NA; v_gene: TRBV7-2; j_gene: TRBJ2-7; abundance: NA; CDR3nt: TGTGCCAGCAGCTTATGGGTCGCGGCCGAGCAGTACTTC; CDR3aa: CASSLWVAAEQYF
d_gene: NA; v_gene: TRBV12-5; j_gene: TRBJ1-4; abundance: NA; CDR3nt: TGTGCTCCCTACGGGGACACTCGCCCTGCAACTAATGAAAAACTGTTTTTT; CDR3aa: CAPYGDTRPATNEKLFF
d_gene: TRBD2; v_gene: TRBV6-1; j_gene: TRBJ2-3; abundance: NA; CDR3nt: TGTGCCAGCAGTGCCCCCGGACTAGCGGGCACAGATACGCAGTATTTT; CDR3aa: CASSAPGLAGTDTQYF
d_gene: TRBD1; v_gene: TRBV5-6; j_gene: TRBJ1-5; abundance: NA; CDR3nt: TGTGCCAGCAGCCAGGGACAGGGGGAGCCCCAGCATTTT; CDR3aa: CASSQGQGEPQHF
d_gene: NA; v_gene: TRBV7-9; j_gene: TRBJ1-1; abundance: NA; CDR3nt: TGTGCCAGCAGCTTAATTCCCCCACAGGGTGGTCGTGTTGTCACTGAAGCTTTCTTT; CDR3aa: CASSLIPPQGGRVVTEAFF
d_gene: TRBD1; v_gene: TRBV5-1; j_gene: TRBJ1-1; abundance: NA; CDR3nt: TGCGCCAGCAGCTTGGAGGCAGGGGGCAGTGAAGCTTTCTTT; CDR3aa: CASSLEAGGSEAFF
d_gene: NA; v_gene: TRBV6-6; j_gene: TRBJ1-5; abundance: NA; CDR3nt: TGTGCCAGCAGTCCCCCCGTCGGGGTGAATCAGCCCCAGCATTTT; CDR3aa: CASSPPVGVNQPQHF
d_gene: TRBD1; v_gene: TRBV6-1; j_gene: TRBJ1-1; abundance: NA; CDR3nt: TGTGCCAGCAGTGGGACAGGATTCACTGAAGCTTTCTTT; CDR3aa: CASSGTGFTEAFF
d_gene: NA; v_gene: TRBV30; j_gene: TRBJ2-5; abundance: NA; CDR3nt: TGTGCCTGGAGTAGGTCAGGGGCCCCTCAAGAGACCCAGTACTTC; CDR3aa: CAWSRSGAPQETQYF
d_gene: TRBD1; v_gene: TRBV19; j_gene: TRBJ2-7; abundance: NA; CDR3nt: TGTGCCAGTAGTATAGAGGGGACAGGGAAGTCCGGCTACGAGCAGTACTTC; CDR3aa: CASSIEGTGKSGYEQYF
d_gene: NA; v_gene: TRBV5-8; j_gene: TRBJ2-5; abundance: few; CDR3nt: TGTGCCAGCACCTTGGGTTTGGGAGTAAGGGAGACCCAGTACTTC; CDR3aa: CASTLGLGVRETQYF
d_gene: TRBD1; v_gene: TRBV15; j_gene: TRBJ1-5; abundance: NA; CDR3nt: TGTGCCACCAGCAGAGTCACGGGACAGTCCAATCAGCCCCAGCATTTT; CDR3aa: CATSRVTGQSNQPQHF
d_gene: TRBD1; v_gene: TRBV30; j_gene: TRBJ2-3; abundance: NA; CDR3nt: TGTGTCTGGATGCGGGACAGGGTTGTTACAGATACGCAGTATTTT; CDR3aa: CVWMRDRVVTDTQYF
d_gene: NA; v_gene: TRBV5-1; j_gene: TRBJ1-2; abundance: NA; CDR3nt: TGCGCCAGCAGCTTGGGCTATTATGGCTACACCTTC; CDR3aa: CASSLGYYGYTF
d_gene: TRBD1; v_gene: TRBV6-4; j_gene: TRBJ1-2; abundance: NA; CDR3nt: TGTGCCAGCAGCGCAGGGGGCACAAACTATGGCTACACCTTC; CDR3aa: CASSAGGTNYGYTF
d_gene: TRBD1; v_gene: TRBV6-1; j_gene: TRBJ1-5; abundance: NA; CDR3nt: TGTGCCAGCAATAGACAGGGATACAGCAATCAGCCCCAGCATTTT; CDR3aa: CASNRQGYSNQPQHF
d_gene: TRBD1; v_gene: TRBV5-1; j_gene: TRBJ1-1; abundance: NA; CDR3nt: TGCGCCAGCAGGACAGGGGGCGATAACACTGAAGCTTTCTTT; CDR3aa: CASRTGGDNTEAFF
d_gene: TRBD1; v_gene: TRBV6-1; j_gene: TRBJ2-7; abundance: few; CDR3nt: TGTGCCAGCCGACCCCCGGGACAGAGCTACGAGCAGTACTTC; CDR3aa: CASRPPGQSYEQYF
d_gene: NA; v_gene: TRBV25-1; j_gene: TRBJ2-5; abundance: NA; CDR3nt: TGTGCCAGCAGTGAAGGGACGGGGGTCGGGACCCAGTACTTC; CDR3aa: CASSEGTGVGTQYF
d_gene: NA; v_gene: TRBV6-1; j_gene: TRBJ2-7; abundance: NA; CDR3nt: TGTGCCAGCAGTCTTAAGAGACAGTACTTC; CDR3aa: CASSLKRQYF
d_gene: NA; v_gene: TRBV7-6; j_gene: TRBJ2-2; abundance: NA; CDR3nt: TGTGCCAGCAGCTCCCTTGGAGCCCAGACCGAGGAGCTGTTTTTT; CDR3aa: CASSSLGAQTEELFF
d_gene: NA; v_gene: TRBV28; j_gene: TRBJ2-7; abundance: NA; CDR3nt: TGTGCCAGCAGTTTGAACGGACAGAAACGCTACGAGCAGTACTTC; CDR3aa: CASSLNGQKRYEQYF
d_gene: NA; v_gene: TRBV2; j_gene: TRBJ2-2; abundance: NA; CDR3nt: TGTGCCAGCAGAGCTTACAGGGTATACGGGGAGCTGTTTTTT; CDR3aa: CASRAYRVYGELFF
d_gene: NA; v_gene: TRBV6-5; j_gene: TRBJ1-3; abundance: NA; CDR3nt: TGTGCCAGCAGTTGGGGAGTGGCGGCCTCTGGAAACACCATATATTTT; CDR3aa: CASSWGVAASGNTIYF
d_gene: NA; v_gene: TRBV5-8; j_gene: TRBJ1-3; abundance: NA; CDR3nt: TGTGCCAGCAGCCCCACAGGGATTCGTGGAAACACCATATATTTT; CDR3aa: CASSPTGIRGNTIYF
d_gene: TRBD1; v_gene: TRBV28; j_gene: TRBJ1-2; abundance: NA; CDR3nt: TGTGCCAGCAGTCCAGGGGGTCATGGCTACACCTTC; CDR3aa: CASSPGGHGYTF
d_gene: NA; v_gene: TRBV18; j_gene: TRBJ2-1; abundance: NA; CDR3nt: TGTGCCAGCTCACCCCGGGATTTAAACAATGAGCAGTTCTTC; CDR3aa: CASSPRDLNNEQFF
d_gene: NA; v_gene: TRBV9; j_gene: TRBJ1-1; abundance: NA; CDR3nt: TGTGCCAGCAGCGTAAGTATAGGGGCGGAGAACACTGAAGCTTTCTTT; CDR3aa: CASSVSIGAENTEAFF
d_gene: NA; v_gene: TRBV19; j_gene: TRBJ1-4; abundance: NA; CDR3nt: TGTGCCAGTAGTATATCCAGGGGCGGTGAAAAACTGTTTTTT; CDR3aa: CASSISRGGEKLFF
d_gene: TRBD1; v_gene: TRBV5-4; j_gene: TRBJ1-6; abundance: NA; CDR3nt: TGTGCCAGCCGGGACAGGGTGAATTCACCCCTCCACTTT; CDR3aa: CASRDRVNSPLHF
d_gene: TRBD1; v_gene: TRBV2; j_gene: TRBJ1-5; abundance: NA; CDR3nt: TGTGCCAGCCGGGGACAGATTAGCAATCAGCCCCAGCATTTT; CDR3aa: CASRGQISNQPQHF
d_gene: NA; v_gene: TRBV7-9; j_gene: TRBJ1-2; abundance: NA; CDR3nt: TGTGCCAGCAGCTTAACGGTGTTCGAAGCTAACTATGGCTACACCTTC; CDR3aa: CASSLTVFEANYGYTF
d_gene: NA; v_gene: TRBV30; j_gene: TRBJ1-4; abundance: NA; CDR3nt: TGTGCCTGGAGCGGGGGTCAGCCTAATGAAAAACTGTTTTTT; CDR3aa: CAWSGGQPNEKLFF
d_gene: TRBD1; v_gene: TRBV5-1; j_gene: TRBJ1-2; abundance: NA; CDR3nt: TGCGCCAGCAGCTCAAACAGGGGTTTGGACTATGGCTACACCTTC; CDR3aa: CASSSNRGLDYGYTF
d_gene: NA; v_gene: TRBV30; j_gene: TRBJ2-1; abundance: NA; CDR3nt: TGTGCCTGGACCCAACCGGGACACCCGAGGGGCAATGAGCAGTTCTTC; CDR3aa: CAWTQPGHPRGNEQFF
d_gene: TRBD2; v_gene: TRBV19; j_gene: TRBJ2-3; abundance: NA; CDR3nt: TGTGCCAGTAGTGGAATAGCGGGGGGCACAGATACGCAGTATTTT; CDR3aa: CASSGIAGGTDTQYF
d_gene: NA; v_gene: TRBV7-9; j_gene: TRBJ1-4; abundance: NA; CDR3nt: TGTGCCAGCAGCTTCCTAACAGGGCAGGGAGAAAAACTGTTTTTT; CDR3aa: CASSFLTGQGEKLFF
d_gene: TRBD1; v_gene: TRBV6-1; j_gene: TRBJ1-2; abundance: few; CDR3nt: TGTGCCAGCAGTGGGGGGACAGGCTATGGCTACACCTTC; CDR3aa: CASSGGTGYGYTF
d_gene: NA; v_gene: TRBV19; j_gene: TRBJ2-3; abundance: NA; CDR3nt: TGTGCCAGTAGTCGGGTAGGGGGAAGCAGCACAGATACGCAGTATTTT; CDR3aa: CASSRVGGSSTDTQYF
d_gene: NA; v_gene: TRBV28; j_gene: TRBJ2-1; abundance: few; CDR3nt: TGTGCCAGCAGTCCGGGACATTTTATCAATGAGCAGTTCTTC; CDR3aa: CASSPGHFINEQFF
d_gene: NA; v_gene: TRBV6-1; j_gene: TRBJ2-7; abundance: NA; CDR3nt: TGTGCCAGCAGTGAACAGGGTATCTCCTACGAGCAGTACTTC; CDR3aa: CASSEQGISYEQYF
d_gene: TRBD1; v_gene: TRBV6-6; j_gene: TRBJ1-2; abundance: NA; CDR3nt: TGTGCCAGCAGTTTCGGCCAGGGGGCCGATGGCTACACCTTC; CDR3aa: CASSFGQGADGYTF
d_gene: TRBD2; v_gene: TRBV5-4; j_gene: TRBJ2-5; abundance: NA; CDR3nt: TGTGCCAGCAGCCGTAAGGGAAGCGGGGGGGAGACCCAGTACTTC; CDR3aa: CASSRKGSGGETQYF
d_gene: NA; v_gene: TRBV7-2; j_gene: TRBJ1-1; abundance: NA; CDR3nt: TGTGCCAGCAGCTTAGTAGGACAGATGAACACTGAAGCTTTCTTT; CDR3aa: CASSLVGQMNTEAFF
d_gene: TRBD1; v_gene: TRBV6-1; j_gene: TRBJ1-6; abundance: NA; CDR3nt: TGTGCCAGCAGGGCCGGGACAGATAATTCACCCCTCCACTTT; CDR3aa: CASRAGTDNSPLHF
d_gene: NA; v_gene: TRBV7-9; j_gene: TRBJ2-1; abundance: few; CDR3nt: TGTGCCAGCAGCTTAGGGACTGAACAGTTCTTC; CDR3aa: CASSLGTEQFF
d_gene: TRBD1; v_gene: TRBV7-2; j_gene: TRBJ1-2; abundance: NA; CDR3nt: TGTGCCAGCAGCTTAGAGCGAACAGGGGGCCTCTATGGCTACACCTTC; CDR3aa: CASSLERTGGLYGYTF
d_gene: NA; v_gene: TRBV4-3; j_gene: TRBJ1-1; abundance: few; CDR3nt: TGCGCCAGCAGCCAAGATGCAGGGCGTGTGAACACTGAAGCTTTCTTT; CDR3aa: CASSQDAGRVNTEAFF